These 8 T cell receptor beta chains came from one sample sequenced in a study of early T cells in non-severe SARS-CoV-2 infection. TCRdb reprocessed the 5' RACE reads with MiXCR, giving one entry per CDR3 protein. The top ten clones hold about 7% of a sample with 87,000 or so distinct CDR3 sequences, roughly an eighth of them seen once. The specimen sequenced was whole blood. Source of these receptors: an adult who was a healthcare worker with PCR-confirmed SARS-CoV-2 infection or an uninfected control (not recorded which).

The V and J genes are TRBV27 and TRBJ2-1; the D call may be TRBD1 or TRBD2 (5 bases each). The CDR3 sequence is 17 residues long. V was pared by 5 bases and J by 6 bases, with 23 bases between. Germline values: CDR1 MNHEY, CDR2 SMNVEV (reference sequence). The CDR3 is CASSPLGVRAGVNEQFF. The CDR3 DNA reads TGTGCCAGCAGTCCCCTGGGGGTTAGGGCGGGCGTCAATGAGCAGTTCTTC.

This clonotype was counted only a few times. J is TRBJ2-1 and V is TRBV7-8; 10 bases agree with TRBD2. The germline CDR1 and CDR2 sequences are SGHVS and FQNEAQ. CDR3 length: 16 residues. The V gene end was trimmed by 5 bases and the J gene end by 4 bases; junction bases not matched to a gene: 8. CDR3 amino acids: CASSIIGTSAYNEQFF. DNA of the CDR3: TGTGCCAGCAGCATTATCGGGACTAGCGCGTACAATGAGCAGTTCTTC.

This clonotype was seen ten or more times. The CDR3: CSASGTGGQPQHF. In nucleotides, the CDR3 is TGCAGTGCGTCCGGGACAGGGGGTCAGCCCCAGCATTTT. The V gene is TRBV20-1, the J gene TRBJ1-5, with TRBD1 matching 11 bases. Germline V gene lookup returns CDR1 DFQATT and CDR2 SNEGSKA (reference sequence). The CDR3 consists of 13 residues. V lost 6 bases to trimming and J lost 6 bases; unmatched junction nucleotides: 4.

This clonotype was detected a few times. The genes are TRBV10-1 and TRBJ2-2; D remains ambiguous. CDR3 length: 15 amino acids. Germline loops: CDR1 WNHNN, CDR2 SYGVQD (reference sequence). Trimming pared 3 bases from V and 6 bases from J, leaving 14 bases between. In DNA form, the CDR3 reads TGCGCCAGCAGTGAATCGCTTGGGGTTTCCGGGGAGCTGTTTTTT. Translation: CASSESLGVSGELFF.

The rearrangement joins TRBV5-1 to TRBJ2-6; D ambiguous. The CDR3 spans 17 residues. Germline V gene data show CDR1 as SGHRS and CDR2 as YFSETQ. The ends were cut back, 4 bases at V and 7 bases at J, with 21 bases in the middle. The CDR3 DNA sequence: TGCGCCAGCAGCCCCGGTGTTTTCGACGCCGGCGCCAACGTCCTGACTTTC. Translated, it gives CASSPGVFDAGANVLTF.

The rearrangement joins TRBV20-1 to TRBJ2-3; no clear D. V dropped 6 bases and J dropped 1 base, with 5 bases sitting between them. The CDR3 has 11 amino acids. CDR1 DFQATT and CDR2 SNEGSKA come from the germline V gene (reference sequence). CDR3 DNA: TGCAGTGCAGAGGGCACAGATACGCAGTATTTT. It translates to CSAEGTDTQYF.

The V call is TRBV7-8, the J call TRBJ2-1; 7 bases align to TRBD2. The CDR3 consists of 13 residues. V was pared by 0 bases and J by 9 bases, with 2 bases of the junction left unmatched. CDR1 and CDR2 (germline): SGHVS, FQNEAQ. CDR3: CASSLARGSEQFF. The DNA for the CDR3 is TGTGCCAGCAGCTTAGCCCGCGGGAGTGAGCAGTTCTTC.

This clonotype was detected a few times. In nucleotides, the CDR3 is TGCAGTGCTAGCCCCATGGGTCCAGAGCAGCCCCAGCATTTT. Translated: CSASPMGPEQPQHF. The rearrangement uses TRBV20-1 and TRBJ1-5; D unresolved. CDR1 and CDR2 from the germline V gene are DFQATT and SNEGSKA (reference sequence). The CDR3 is 14 amino acids. V shed 3 bases and J shed 7 bases, with 16 bases lying between them.